This TCR beta chain came from a study of T cells in Graves' hyperthyroidism and ophthalmopathy. Germline CDR1 and CDR2: LNHDA and SQIVND (reference sequence). V lost 5 bases, J lost 4 bases, and 15 bases lay in between. CDR3 size: 15 residues. Each diagnosis was grounded in clinical symptoms, serum thyroxine and TRAb, thyroid ultrasound, and orbital computed tomography. The PBMCs were taken from roughly 9.3 ml of fresh peripheral blood. In its sample, this clonotype was seen a few times. Amplified TCR beta CDR3 regions derived from RNA transcripts. With the HTBI primer set, the TCR CDR3 went through a first round of RT-PCR. A single record per CDR3 protein comes from TCRdb applying MiXCR to the multiplex PCR reads. The table records roughly 400,000 distinct CDR3 sequences, around 16% of them present only once.

V is TRBV19 and J is TRBJ2-1; D is uncertain. The receptor was derived from a woman in her late teens or twenties with Graves' hyperthyroidism that later progressed to Graves' ophthalmopathy. Sample: blood. Written as DNA, the CDR3 is TGTGCCAGTAGTCCCACCACGTGGTATTACAATGAGCAGTTCTTC. Its translation is CASSPTTWYYNEQFF.